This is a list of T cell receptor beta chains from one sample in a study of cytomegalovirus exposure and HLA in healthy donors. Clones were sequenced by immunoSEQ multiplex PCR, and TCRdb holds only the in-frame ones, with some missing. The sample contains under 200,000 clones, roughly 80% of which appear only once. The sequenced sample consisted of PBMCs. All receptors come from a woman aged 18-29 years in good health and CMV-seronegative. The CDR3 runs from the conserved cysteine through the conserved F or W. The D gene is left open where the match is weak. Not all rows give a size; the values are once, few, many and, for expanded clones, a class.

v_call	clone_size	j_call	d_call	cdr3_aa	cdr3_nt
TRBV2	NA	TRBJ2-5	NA	CASSSNRAWEQYF	TGTGCCAGCAGTTCCAACAGGGCTTGGGAGCAGTACTTC
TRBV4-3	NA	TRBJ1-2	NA	CASSQDHGRGRVGYGYTF	TGCGCCAGCAGCCAAGATCATGGTAGAGGCAGGGTGGGCTATGGCTACACCTTC
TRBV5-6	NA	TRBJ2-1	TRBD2	CASSSALKLAEDNEQFF	TGTGCCAGCAGCTCCGCCCTTAAACTAGCGGAAGACAATGAGCAGTTCTTC
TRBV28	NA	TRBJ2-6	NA	CASRGGASGANVLTF	TGTGCCAGCAGGGGAGGCGCCTCTGGGGCCAACGTCCTGACTTTC
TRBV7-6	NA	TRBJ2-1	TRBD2	CASSHPPQRGQFF	TGTGCCAGCAGCCACCCCCCACAGCGGGGCCAGTTCTTC
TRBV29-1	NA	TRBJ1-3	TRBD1	CSVEGLTGAGNTIYF	TGCAGCGTTGAAGGCCTAACAGGGGCCGGAAACACCATATATTTT
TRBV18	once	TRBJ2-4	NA	CASSPMTRSAAKNIQYF	TGTGCCAGCTCACCTATGACTAGGTCAGCGGCCAAAAACATTCAGTACTTC
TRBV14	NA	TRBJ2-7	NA	CASSPYRDVAYEQYF	TGTGCCAGCAGCCCCTACAGGGACGTAGCCTACGAGCAGTACTTC
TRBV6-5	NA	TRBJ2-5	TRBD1	CASSETGSETQYF	TGTGCCAGCAGTGAGACAGGGTCAGAGACCCAGTACTTC
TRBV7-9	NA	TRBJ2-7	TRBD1	CSSSRDRGGSYEQYF	TGTTCCAGCAGCCGTGACAGGGGGGGGTCCTACGAGCAGTACTTC
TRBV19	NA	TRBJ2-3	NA	CASSMTGSTDTQYF	TGTGCCAGTAGTATGACGGGGAGCACAGATACGCAGTATTTT
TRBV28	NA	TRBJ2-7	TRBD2	CASSREWTSGYEQYF	TGTGCCAGCAGTAGGGAATGGACTAGCGGGTACGAGCAGTACTTC
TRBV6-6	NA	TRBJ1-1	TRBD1	CASSYRRQGGTEAFF	TGTGCCAGCAGTTACAGAAGACAGGGCGGCACTGAAGCTTTCTTT
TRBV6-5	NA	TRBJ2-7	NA	CASSYSARGDEQYF	TGTGCCAGCAGTTACAGCGCAAGAGGAGACGAGCAGTACTTC
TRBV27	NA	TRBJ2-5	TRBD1	CASSHPTRTGVDGTQYF	TGTGCCAGCAGTCACCCCACACGGACAGGGGTCGACGGGACCCAGTACTTC
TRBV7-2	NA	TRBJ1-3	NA	CASSGRGSGNTIYF	TGTGCCAGCAGCGGCAGGGGCTCTGGAAACACCATATATTTT
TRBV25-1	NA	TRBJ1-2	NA	CASSETGDPNYGYTF	TGTGCCAGCAGTGAGACAGGAGATCCTAACTATGGCTACACCTTC
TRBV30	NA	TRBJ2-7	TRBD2	CAWSGRREHYEQYF	TGTGCCTGGAGTGGACGGCGGGAGCACTACGAGCAGTACTTC
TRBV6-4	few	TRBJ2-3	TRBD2	CASSEGVAGQDTQYF	TGTGCCAGCAGTGAAGGCGTAGCGGGACAAGATACGCAGTATTTT
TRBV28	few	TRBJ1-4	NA	CASSLRGANEKLFF	TGTGCCAGCAGTTTACGGGGGGCTAATGAAAAACTGTTTTTT
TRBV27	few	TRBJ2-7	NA	CASSLGEFYEQYF	TGTGCCAGCAGTTTAGGGGAGTTCTACGAGCAGTACTTC
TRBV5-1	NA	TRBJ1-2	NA	CASTLNQGSYGYTF	TGCGCCAGCACCTTAAACCAGGGGAGCTATGGCTACACCTTC
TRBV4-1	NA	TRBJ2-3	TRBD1	CASSQYPGQVKDTQYF	TGCGCCAGCAGCCAGTATCCGGGACAGGTTAAAGATACGCAGTATTTT
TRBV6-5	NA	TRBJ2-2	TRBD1	CASSATGAGGELFF	TGTGCCAGCAGTGCGACAGGGGCGGGAGGGGAGCTGTTTTTT
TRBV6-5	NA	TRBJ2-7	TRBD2	CASSSETSGSYEQYF	TGTGCCAGCAGTTCTGAGACTAGCGGAAGTTACGAGCAGTACTTC
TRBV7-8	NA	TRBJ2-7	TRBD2	CASSLKTSGRISRPLPSYEQYF	TGTGCCAGCAGCTTAAAGACTAGCGGGAGAATTTCGCGGCCCTTACCCTCCTACGAGCAGTACTTC
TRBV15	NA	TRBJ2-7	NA	CATSRVPMAPEVEQYF	TGTGCCACCAGCAGAGTCCCCATGGCCCCGGAGGTCGAGCAGTACTTC
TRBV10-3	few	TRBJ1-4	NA	CAIHGATNEKLFF	TGTGCCATCCACGGAGCAACTAATGAAAAACTGTTTTTT
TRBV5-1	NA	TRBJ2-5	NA	CASRQDQETQYF	TGCGCCAGCCGACAGGACCAAGAGACCCAGTACTTC
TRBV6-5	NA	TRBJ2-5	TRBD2	CASSYGGLAQQETQYF	TGTGCCAGCAGTTACGGGGGACTAGCGCAACAAGAGACCCAGTACTTC
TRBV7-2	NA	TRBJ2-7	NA	CASSHGWEQYF	TGTGCCAGCAGCCACGGGTGGGAGCAGTACTTC
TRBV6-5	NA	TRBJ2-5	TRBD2	CASSYQAGGPETQYF	TGTGCCAGCAGTTACCAAGCGGGAGGGCCGGAGACCCAGTACTTC
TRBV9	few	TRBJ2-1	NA	CASSPFPDSGVPNEQFF	TGTGCCAGCAGCCCCTTTCCTGACTCAGGGGTTCCGAATGAGCAGTTCTTC
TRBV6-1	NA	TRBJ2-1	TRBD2	CASSEAVGGDNEQFF	TGTGCCAGCAGTGAAGCGGTGGGGGGGGACAATGAGCAGTTCTTC
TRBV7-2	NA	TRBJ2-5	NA	CASSLGDPQETQYF	TGTGCCAGCAGCTTGGGAGACCCCCAAGAGACCCAGTACTTC
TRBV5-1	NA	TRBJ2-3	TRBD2	CASSSGLAGGPDTQYF	TGCGCCAGCAGCTCAGGACTAGCGGGAGGGCCAGATACGCAGTATTTT
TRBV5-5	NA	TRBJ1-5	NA	CASSLTYTGYSNQPQHF	TGTGCCAGCAGCTTGACGTACACAGGTTATAGCAATCAGCCCCAGCATTTT
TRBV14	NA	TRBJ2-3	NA	CASSHGGPDTQYF	TGTGCCAGCAGCCACGGGGGGCCAGATACGCAGTATTTT
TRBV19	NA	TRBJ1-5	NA	CASSGGFSNQPQHF	TGTGCCAGTAGTGGAGGGTTTAGCAATCAGCCCCAGCATTTT
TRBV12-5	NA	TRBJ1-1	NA	CASGLISGAAEAFF	TGTGCTAGTGGTTTGATTAGCGGGGCAGCCGAAGCTTTCTTT
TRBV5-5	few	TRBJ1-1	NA	CASSWTAYLVDTEAFF	TGTGCCAGCAGCTGGACAGCGTACCTGGTGGACACTGAAGCTTTCTTT
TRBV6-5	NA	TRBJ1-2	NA	CASSYSNLKTYGYTF	TGTGCCAGCAGTTACTCGAACCTAAAAACGTATGGCTACACCTTC
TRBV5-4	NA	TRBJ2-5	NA	CASSSGGSGETQYF	TGTGCCAGCAGCTCCGGGGGTAGTGGGGAGACCCAGTACTTC